The 7 T cell receptor beta chains reported below all come from one sample, sequenced in a study of blood T cells in healthy people across ages. With a J-beta primer mix and a sample-barcoded 5' primer, a second PCR ran 7 to 11 cycles. TCRdb reanalysed the 5' RACE reads using MiXCR and keeps one entry per CDR3 protein. Of some 1,000,000 distinct CDR3 sequences listed, around 25% are singletons. The sample also formed part of further work on T cells of mothers and their children.

Sequencing input: blood. All receptors derive from a girl aged 2-9 years in good health.

This clonotype has at least ten counts. This chain uses TRBV5-1 with TRBJ2-4; TRBD1 aligns across 7 bases. CDR3 size: 13 residues. Trimming removed 0 bases from V and 6 bases from J; junction bases left unmatched: 0. CDR1 and CDR2 from the germline V gene are SGHRS and YFSETQ. The CDR3 nucleotides are TGCGCCAGCAGCTTGGGACAGGGAAACATTCAGTACTTC. Encoded protein: CASSLGQGNIQYF.

This clonotype was seen at least ten times. This chain joins TRBV7-9 and TRBJ2-7; 14 nucleotides line up with TRBD2. This CDR3 comprises 16 residues. Germline trimming cut 1 base from V and 6 bases from J; bases unmatched to any gene: 5. Germline V CDR1 and CDR2: SEHNR, FQNEAQ (reference sequence). This CDR3 reads CASSLGGLAGVGEQYF. The CDR3 DNA reads as TGTGCCAGCAGCTTAGGGGGACTAGCGGGAGTCGGCGAGCAGTACTTC.

The table lists this clonotype with many counts. The rearrangement uses TRBV5-1 and TRBJ1-4, with 9 positions matching TRBD1. CDR1 and CDR2 (germline): SGHRS, YFSETQ. The V and J ends lost 1 base and 8 bases, in that order; junction bases with no gene match: 3. CDR3 size: 14 residues. The CDR3 here is CASSLTGGGEKLFF. CDR3 nucleotide sequence: TGCGCCAGCAGCTTGACAGGGGGCGGCGAAAAACTGTTTTTT.

V and J are TRBV9 and TRBJ2-7; 10 nucleotides agree with TRBD1. The CDR3 runs 15 residues. Germline V gene lookup returns CDR1 SGDLS and CDR2 YYNGEE. The V gene end was trimmed by 3 bases and the J gene end by 4 bases; junction bases not matched to a gene: 7. In DNA, the CDR3 is TGTGCCAGCAGCGAGGGACAGGGGCCGTTGTACGAGCAGTACTTC. Its translation: CASSEGQGPLYEQYF.

This clonotype was counted a few times. The chain recombines TRBV7-8 with TRBJ2-2; D unresolved. CDR1 SGHVS and CDR2 FQNEAQ come from the germline V gene. This CDR3 is 15 amino acids long. V lost 6 bases to trimming and J lost 1 base, with 12 bases between them. CDR3 loop: CASSFWWGNTGELFF. DNA for the CDR3: TGTGCCAGCAGTTTTTGGTGGGGGAACACCGGGGAGCTGTTTTTT.

This sequence joins TRBV19 and TRBJ2-2; tentatively, D is TRBD1 or TRBD2 (5 bases each). Trimming shortened V by 4 bases and J by 4 bases, and 19 bases separated the two germline ends. This CDR3 has 17 amino acids. Per the germline V gene, CDR1 is LNHDA and CDR2 is SQIVND (reference sequence). The CDR3 sequence: CASSTLPVGESTGELFF. The CDR3 DNA reads TGTGCCAGTAGTACCCTACCGGTGGGGGAGAGCACCGGGGAGCTGTTTTTT.

The rearrangement joins TRBV7-2 to TRBJ2-7; D remains unclear. From germline, CDR1 is SGHTA and CDR2 FQGNSA. There are 14 residues in the CDR3. The V gene lost 3 bases and the J gene lost 4 bases, with 13 bases spanning the gap. The DNA for the CDR3 is TGTGCCAGCAGCTTTCAATTGACATTATACGAGCAGTACTTC. It is translated as CASSFQLTLYEQYF. The full variable domain, rest sourced from reference TRBV7-2 and TRBJ2-7, is GAGVSQSPSNKVTEKGKDVELRCDPISGHTALYWYRQSLGQGLEFLIYFQGNSAPDKSGLPSDRFSAERTGGSVSTLTIQRTQQEDSAVYLCASSFQLTLYEQYFGPGTRLTVT.